In its sample, the clone carrying this T cell receptor (beta chain) was seen a few times. Its target is unknown. Cultured CD4+ T-cell DNA underwent Oncomine TCR Beta short-read sequencing. Investigators obtained genomic DNA by extraction from cultured CD4+ T cells. TCRdb independently ran MiXCR on the PCR reads; one entry per CDR3 protein. In the table there are under 8,500 distinct CDR3 sequences, 25% to 35% of which are singletons. This CDR3 is 15 amino acids long. The germline gives CDR1 SGHTA, CDR2 FQGNSA. Trimming took 2 bases from V and 5 from J, leaving 14 bases between them. Sample treatment: 10-day PBMC culture with coronavirus spike peptide pools or control peptides (ViraFEST assay). CD4+ T lymphocytes from the unexposed donor were collected before the COVID-19 pandemic (2011-2018). The ViraFEST method relied on peptide pools to expand antigen-specific T cells, followed by TCR sequencing. PBMCs, plated at roughly 2 million per well, were grown in the presence of around 11 IU/ml IL-2 and about 10 ug/ml peptide pools. Cells permitting, SARS-CoV-2 S/N served as probes for unexposed-donor CD4+ T cells, and four cold-coronavirus spikes did too.

This sample was included in a study of vaccination and CD4 T cells after COVID-19. General study results and limits: A comparatively limited set of convalescent patients was examined, with no early post-infection timepoints.

The source of this sequence is a human donor in good health. The sample was CD4+ T cells from blood, cultured in vitro. V usage is TRBV7-2 and J usage is TRBJ2-3, with TRBD1 as a possible D gene (5 bases). CDR3 sequence: CASSLRSLGEDTQYF. The CDR3 DNA reads as TGTGCCAGCAGCTTAAGATCCCTAGGGGAAGATACGCAGTATTTT.